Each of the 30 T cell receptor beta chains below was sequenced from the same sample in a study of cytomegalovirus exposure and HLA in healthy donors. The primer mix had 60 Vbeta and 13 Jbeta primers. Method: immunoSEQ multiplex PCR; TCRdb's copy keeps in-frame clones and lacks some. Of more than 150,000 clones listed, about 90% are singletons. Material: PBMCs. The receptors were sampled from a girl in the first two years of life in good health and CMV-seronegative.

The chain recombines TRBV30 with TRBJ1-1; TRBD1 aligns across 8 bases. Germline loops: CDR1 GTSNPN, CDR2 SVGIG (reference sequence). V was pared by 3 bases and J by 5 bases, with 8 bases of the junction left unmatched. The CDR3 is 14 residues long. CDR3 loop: CAWRWSYRGTEAFF. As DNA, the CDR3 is TGTGCCTGGAGATGGTCTTACAGGGGGACTGAAGCTTTCTTT.

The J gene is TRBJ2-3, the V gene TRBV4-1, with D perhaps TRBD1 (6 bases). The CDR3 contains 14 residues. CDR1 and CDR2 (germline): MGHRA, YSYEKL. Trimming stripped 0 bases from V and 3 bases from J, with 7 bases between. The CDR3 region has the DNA TGCGCCAGCAGCCAAGAGGGGGCGACAGATACGCAGTATTTT. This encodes CASSQEGATDTQYF.

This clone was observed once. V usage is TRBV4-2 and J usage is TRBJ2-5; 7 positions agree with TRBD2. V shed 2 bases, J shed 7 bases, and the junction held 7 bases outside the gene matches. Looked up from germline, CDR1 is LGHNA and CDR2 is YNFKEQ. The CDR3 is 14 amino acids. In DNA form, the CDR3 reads TGTGCCAGCAGCCAAATAGCGGGTAGGGGGACCCAGTACTTC. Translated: CASSQIAGRGTQYF.

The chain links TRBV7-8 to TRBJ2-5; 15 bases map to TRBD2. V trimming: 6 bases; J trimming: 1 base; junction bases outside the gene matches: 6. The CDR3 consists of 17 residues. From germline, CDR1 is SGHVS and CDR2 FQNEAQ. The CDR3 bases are TGTGCCAGCAGTTACGGACTAGCGGGAGGGGCCCAAGAGACCCAGTACTTC. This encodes CASSYGLAGGAQETQYF. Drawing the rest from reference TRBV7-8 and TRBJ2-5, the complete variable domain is GAGVSQSPRYKVAKRGQDVALRCDPISGHVSLFWYQQALGQGPEFLTYFQNEAQLDKSGLPSDRFFAERPEGSVSTLKIQRTQQEDSAVYLCASSYGLAGGAQETQYFGPGTRLLVL.

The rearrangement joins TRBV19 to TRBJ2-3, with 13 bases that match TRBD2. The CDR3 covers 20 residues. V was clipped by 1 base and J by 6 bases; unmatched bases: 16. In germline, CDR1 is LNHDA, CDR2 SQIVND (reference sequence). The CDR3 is CASSIAAGGWTSGRMDTQYF. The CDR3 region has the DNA TGTGCCAGTAGTATAGCGGCAGGGGGATGGACTAGCGGGAGAATGGATACGCAGTATTTT.

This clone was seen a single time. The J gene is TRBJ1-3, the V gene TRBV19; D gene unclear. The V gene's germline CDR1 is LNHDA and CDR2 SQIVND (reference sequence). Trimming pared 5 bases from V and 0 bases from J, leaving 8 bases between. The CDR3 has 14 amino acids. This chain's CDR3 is CASSFQNSGNTIYF. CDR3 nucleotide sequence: TGTGCCAGTAGTTTCCAGAACTCTGGAAACACCATATATTTT. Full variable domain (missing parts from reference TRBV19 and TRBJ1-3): DGGITQSPKYLFRKEGQNVTLSCEQNLNHDAMYWYRQDPGQGLRLIYYSQIVNDFQKGDIAEGYSVSREKKESFPLTVTSAQKNPTAFYLCASSFQNSGNTIYFGEGSWLTVV.

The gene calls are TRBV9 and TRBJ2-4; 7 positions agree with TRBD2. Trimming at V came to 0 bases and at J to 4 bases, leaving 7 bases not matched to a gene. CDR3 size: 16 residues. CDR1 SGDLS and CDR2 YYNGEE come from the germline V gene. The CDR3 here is CASSVGGGSSKNIQYF. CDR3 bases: TGTGCCAGCAGCGTAGGGGGCGGGAGTTCTAAAAACATTCAGTACTTC.

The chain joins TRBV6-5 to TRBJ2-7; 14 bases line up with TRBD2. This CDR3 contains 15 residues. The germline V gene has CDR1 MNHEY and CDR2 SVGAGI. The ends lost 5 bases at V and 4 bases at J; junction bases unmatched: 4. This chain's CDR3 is CASSRGTSGSYEQYF. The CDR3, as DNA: TGTGCCAGCAGTAGGGGGACTAGCGGGAGTTACGAGCAGTACTTC.

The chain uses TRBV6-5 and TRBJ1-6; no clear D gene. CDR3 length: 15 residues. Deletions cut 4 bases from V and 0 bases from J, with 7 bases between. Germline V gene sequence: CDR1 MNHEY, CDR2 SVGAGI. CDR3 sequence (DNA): TGTGCCAGCAGTTTAAGAGACTCCTATAATTCACCCCTCCACTTT. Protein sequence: CASSLRDSYNSPLHF.

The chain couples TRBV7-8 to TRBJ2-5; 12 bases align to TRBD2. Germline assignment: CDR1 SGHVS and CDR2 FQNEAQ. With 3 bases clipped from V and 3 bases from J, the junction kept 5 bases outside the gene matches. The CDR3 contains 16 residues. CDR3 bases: TGTGCCAGCAGCTTTTTTCTAGCGGGAGGGAAAGAGACCCAGTACTTC. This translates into CASSFFLAGGKETQYF.

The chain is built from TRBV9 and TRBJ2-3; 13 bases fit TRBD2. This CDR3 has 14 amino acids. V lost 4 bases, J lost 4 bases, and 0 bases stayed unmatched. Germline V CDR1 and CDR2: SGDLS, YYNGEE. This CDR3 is CASSTSGGADTQYF. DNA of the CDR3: TGTGCCAGCAGCACTAGCGGGGGGGCAGATACGCAGTATTTT.

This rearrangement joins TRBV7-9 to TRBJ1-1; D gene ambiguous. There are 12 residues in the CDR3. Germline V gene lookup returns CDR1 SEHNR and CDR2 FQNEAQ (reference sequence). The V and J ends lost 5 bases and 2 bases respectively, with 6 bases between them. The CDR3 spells CASSPVNTEAFF. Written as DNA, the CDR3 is TGTGCCAGCAGCCCAGTCAACACTGAAGCTTTCTTT.

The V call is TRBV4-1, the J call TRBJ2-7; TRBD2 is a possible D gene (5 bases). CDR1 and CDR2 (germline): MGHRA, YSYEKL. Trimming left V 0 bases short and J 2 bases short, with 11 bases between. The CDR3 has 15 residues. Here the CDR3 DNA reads TGCGCCAGCAGCCAAGAATCCGGGGTTCCCTACGAGCAGTACTTC. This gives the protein CASSQESGVPYEQYF.

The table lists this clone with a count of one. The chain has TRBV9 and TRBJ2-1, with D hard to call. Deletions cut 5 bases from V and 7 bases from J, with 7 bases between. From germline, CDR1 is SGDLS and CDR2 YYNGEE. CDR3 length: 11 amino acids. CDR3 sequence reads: CASSLENEQFF. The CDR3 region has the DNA TGTGCCAGCAGTTTAGAAAATGAGCAGTTCTTC. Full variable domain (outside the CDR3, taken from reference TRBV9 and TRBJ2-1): DSGVTQTPKHLITATGQRVTLRCSPRSGDLSVYWYQQSLDQGLQFLIQYYNGEERAKGNILERFSAQQFPDLHSELNLSSLELGDSALYFCASSLENEQFFGPGTRLTVL.

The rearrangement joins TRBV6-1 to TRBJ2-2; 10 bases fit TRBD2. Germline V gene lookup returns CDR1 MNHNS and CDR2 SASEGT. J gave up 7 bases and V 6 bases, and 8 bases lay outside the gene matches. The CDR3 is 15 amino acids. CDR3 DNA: TGTGCCAGCAGGTTTCTAGCGGGGGTCCGCGGGGAGCTGTTTTTT. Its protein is CASRFLAGVRGELFF.

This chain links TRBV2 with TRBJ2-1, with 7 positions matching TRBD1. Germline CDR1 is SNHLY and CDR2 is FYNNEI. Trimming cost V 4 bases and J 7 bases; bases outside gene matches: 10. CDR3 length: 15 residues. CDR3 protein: CASSGPGQRGNEQFF. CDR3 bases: TGTGCCAGCAGTGGACCGGGACAGCGCGGGAATGAGCAGTTCTTC. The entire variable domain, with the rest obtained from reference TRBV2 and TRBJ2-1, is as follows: EPEVTQTPSHQVTQMGQEVILRCVPISNHLYFYWYRQILGQKVEFLVSFYNNEISEKSEIFDDQFSVERPDGSNFTLKIRSTKLEDSAMYFCASSGPGQRGNEQFFGPGTRLTVL.

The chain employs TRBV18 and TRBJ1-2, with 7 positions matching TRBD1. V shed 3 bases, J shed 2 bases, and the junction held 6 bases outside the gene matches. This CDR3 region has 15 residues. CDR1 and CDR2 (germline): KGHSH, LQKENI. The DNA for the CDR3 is TGTGCCAGCTCACCTGTTACAGGGGAGAACTATGGCTACACCTTC. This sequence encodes CASSPVTGENYGYTF.

The CDR3 region has the DNA TGTGCCAGTAGTACGAGAGGGGGGGACACCGGGGAGCTGTTTTTT. This translates into CASSTRGGDTGELFF. The V and J genes are TRBV19 and TRBJ2-2; D might be TRBD2 (7 bases). Trimming pared 4 bases from V and 3 bases from J, leaving 12 bases between. The germline V gene has CDR1 LNHDA and CDR2 SQIVND (reference sequence). This CDR3 comprises 15 residues.

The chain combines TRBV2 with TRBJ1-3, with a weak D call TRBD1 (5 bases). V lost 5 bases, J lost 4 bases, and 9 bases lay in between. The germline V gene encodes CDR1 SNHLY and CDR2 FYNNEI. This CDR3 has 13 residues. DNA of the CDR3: TGTGCCAGCAGTACGACAGCGGGAAACACCATATATTTT. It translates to CASSTTAGNTIYF.

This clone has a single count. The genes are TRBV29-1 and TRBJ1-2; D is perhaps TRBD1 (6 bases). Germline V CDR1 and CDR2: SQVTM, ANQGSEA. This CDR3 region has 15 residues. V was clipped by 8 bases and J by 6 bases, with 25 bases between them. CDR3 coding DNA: TGCAGCATTGGGGGCACAAGCCAAACCGTTCATGGCTACACCTTC. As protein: CSIGGTSQTVHGYTF. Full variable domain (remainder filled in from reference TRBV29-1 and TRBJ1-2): SAVISQKPSRDICQRGTSLTIQCQVDSQVTMMFWYRQQPGQSLTLIATANQGSEATYESGFVIDKFPISRPNLTFSTLTVSNMSPEDSSIYLCSIGGTSQTVHGYTFGSGTRLTVV.

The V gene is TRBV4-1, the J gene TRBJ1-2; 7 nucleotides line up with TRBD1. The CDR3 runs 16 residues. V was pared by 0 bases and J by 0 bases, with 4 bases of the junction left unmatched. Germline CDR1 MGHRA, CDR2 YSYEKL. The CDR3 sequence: CASSQERTGPNYGYTF. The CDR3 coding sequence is TGCGCCAGCAGCCAAGAAAGGACAGGCCCTAACTATGGCTACACCTTC.

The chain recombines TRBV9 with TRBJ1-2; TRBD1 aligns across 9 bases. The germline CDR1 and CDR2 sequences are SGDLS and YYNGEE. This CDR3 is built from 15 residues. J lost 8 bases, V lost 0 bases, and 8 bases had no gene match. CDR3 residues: CASSVAPTGGEGYTF. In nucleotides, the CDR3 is TGTGCCAGCAGCGTAGCTCCGACAGGGGGAGAAGGCTACACCTTC. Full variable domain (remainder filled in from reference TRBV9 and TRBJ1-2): DSGVTQTPKHLITATGQRVTLRCSPRSGDLSVYWYQQSLDQGLQFLIQYYNGEERAKGNILERFSAQQFPDLHSELNLSSLELGDSALYFCASSVAPTGGEGYTFGSGTRLTVV.

The CDR3 here is CASSLPRRGIPHGYTF. The CDR3 coding sequence is TGTGCCAGCAGCCTACCTCGACGGGGAATCCCGCATGGCTACACCTTC. The V call is TRBV5-6, the J call TRBJ1-2; D remains ambiguous. V was cut by 4 bases and J by 6 bases, with 22 bases left in between. This CDR3 is 16 amino acids long. In germline, CDR1 is SGHDT, CDR2 YYEEEE.

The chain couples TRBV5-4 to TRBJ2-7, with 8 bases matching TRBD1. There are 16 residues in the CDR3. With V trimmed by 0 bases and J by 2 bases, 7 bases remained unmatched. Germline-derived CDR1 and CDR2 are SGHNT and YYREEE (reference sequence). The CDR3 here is CASSLAGTGYAYEQYF. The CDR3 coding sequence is TGTGCCAGCAGCTTGGCCGGGACAGGATATGCCTACGAGCAGTACTTC.

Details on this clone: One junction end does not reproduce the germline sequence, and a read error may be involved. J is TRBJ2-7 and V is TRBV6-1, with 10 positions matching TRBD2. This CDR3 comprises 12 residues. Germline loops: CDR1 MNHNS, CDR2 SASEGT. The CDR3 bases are TGTGCCAGCAGTGATAGGACTAGCGGAGGGAGCTTC. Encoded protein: CASSDRTSGGSF.

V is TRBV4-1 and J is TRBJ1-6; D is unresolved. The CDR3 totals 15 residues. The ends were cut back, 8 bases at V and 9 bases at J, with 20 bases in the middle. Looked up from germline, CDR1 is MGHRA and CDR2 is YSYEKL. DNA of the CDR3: TGCGCCAGCGGGTCATGGCGGCCTTCTGGTTCACCCCTCCACTTT. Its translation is CASGSWRPSGSPLHF.

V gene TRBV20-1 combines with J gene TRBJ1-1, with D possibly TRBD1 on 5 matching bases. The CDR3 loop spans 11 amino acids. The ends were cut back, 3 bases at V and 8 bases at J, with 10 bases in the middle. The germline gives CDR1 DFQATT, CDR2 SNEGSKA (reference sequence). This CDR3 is CSASPQGEAFF. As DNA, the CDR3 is TGCAGTGCTAGCCCGCAGGGAGAAGCTTTCTTT.

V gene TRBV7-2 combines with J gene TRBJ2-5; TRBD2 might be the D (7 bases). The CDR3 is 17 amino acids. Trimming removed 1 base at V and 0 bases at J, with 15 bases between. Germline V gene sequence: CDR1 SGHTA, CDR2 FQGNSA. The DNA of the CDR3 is TGTGCCAGCAGCTTAGTTTGGCGGGGGCGGTACCAAGAGACCCAGTACTTC. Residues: CASSLVWRGRYQETQYF.

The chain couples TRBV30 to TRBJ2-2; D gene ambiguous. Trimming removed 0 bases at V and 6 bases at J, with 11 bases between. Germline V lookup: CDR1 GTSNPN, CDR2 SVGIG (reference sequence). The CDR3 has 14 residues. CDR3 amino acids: CAWSVGQAAGELFF. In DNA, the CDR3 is TGTGCCTGGAGTGTAGGCCAGGCAGCCGGGGAGCTGTTTTTT.

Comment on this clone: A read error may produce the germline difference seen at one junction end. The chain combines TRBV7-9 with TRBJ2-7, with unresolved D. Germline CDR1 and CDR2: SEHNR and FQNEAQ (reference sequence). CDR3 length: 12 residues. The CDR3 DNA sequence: TGTTCCAGCAGCTCCCTTTCCTACGAGCAGTACTTC. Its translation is CSSSSLSYEQYF.